These 10 T cell receptor beta chains originate from one sample sequenced in a study of CD8+ T cells in alopecia areata. Extracted RNA was reverse transcribed, and the resulting cDNA served as sequencing template. Libraries were prepared by immunoSEQ multiplex PCR; TCRdb keeps only in-frame clonotypes and omits some of them. The sample is made up of about 270,000 clones, none counted only once. Markers used for sorting pooled cutaneous lymph node cells were CD4, CD8alpha, NKG2D, NKG2ACE and others. Sequencing was performed on CD4+ T cells sorted from a lymph node. Receptor source: a C3H/HeJ mouse with alopecia areata. The strain's MHC: H2-k.

As concerns this clone: Germline and genes: mouse. The DNA ends 4 residues before the CDR3 does, and the rest of the CDR3 is filled in from the germline J gene. The chain joins TRBV19 to TRBJ1-1; 7 bases are shared with TRBD1. The CDR3 loop spans 12 amino acids. Germline lookup yields CDR1 FNHDT and CDR2 SITEND (reference sequence). The DNA read from the CDR3 is TGTGCCAGCAGTATGGCAGGGGGA. Amino acid sequence: CASSMAGG. The CDR3 as a whole reads CASSMAGGEVFF.

This clone appeared a few times. The gene symbols are mouse symbols. Additional DNA sequences in this sample encode the identical CDR3. The sequenced part of the CDR3 DNA is TGTGCCAGCGGTCCCGGGACAGGGAACTCC. Translating gives CASGPGTGNS. The entire CDR3 protein is CASGPGTGNSDYTF. The J gene is TRBJ1-2, the V gene TRBV13-2, with 9 nucleotides matching TRBD1. Read sequence stops 4 residues before the CDR3 end, and the germline J gene provides the missing end. Germline CDR1 reads NNHNN; CDR2 reads SYGAGS (reference sequence). Unmatched junction bases numbered 3, after V lost 4 bases and J lost 2 bases. This CDR3 comprises 14 residues.

About this clone: These gene names are mouse names. The CDR3 end is not reached by the read, which stops 4 residues before it; the germline J gene fills it in. Other nucleotide sequences from this sample produce the same CDR3. The chain carries TRBV13-1 and TRBJ2-2; 8 positions match TRBD2. Germline V CDR1 and CDR2: NSHNY, SYGAGN. This CDR3 has 16 amino acids. V trimming: 1 base; J trimming: 0 bases; junction bases outside the gene matches: 2. CDR3 bases read: TGTGCCAGCAGTGATAGCTGGGGGGCAAACACCGGG. Protein sequence: CASSDSWGANTG. The whole CDR3 is CASSDSWGANTGQLYF.

In this sample, this clone turned up many times. These gene names are mouse names. The read ends 4 residues shy of where the CDR3 ends; the end is completed using the germline J gene. The V gene is TRBV17, the J gene TRBJ2-5, with 7 bases lining up with TRBD2. Germline CDR1 reads MNHDT; CDR2 reads YYDKIL. The CDR3 sequence is 15 residues long. With 5 bases clipped from V and 1 base from J, the junction kept 6 bases outside the gene matches. Partial CDR3 DNA: TGTGCTAGCAGTTTCCCTCTGGGGGACCAAGAC. Translating it yields CASSFPLGDQD. The entire CDR3 sequence reads CASSFPLGDQDTQYF.

This clone turned up a few times. Gene and germline names: mouse. The read ends 4 residues shy of where the CDR3 ends; the end is completed using the germline J gene. Distinct nucleotide sequences in the sample also encode this CDR3. The chain is built from TRBV13-3 and TRBJ2-1; D is possibly TRBD2 (7 bases). Germline values: CDR1 NNHDY, CDR2 SYVADS. The CDR3 has 14 amino acids. CDR3 DNA, as far as it was read: TGTGCCAGCAGTGATGGGGGGGCGCGCGCT. Encoded protein: CASSDGGARA. The CDR3 in its entirety is CASSDGGARAEQFF.

This clone was detected a few times. These gene names are mouse names. From the germline J gene comes the end of the CDR3, since the read stops 4 residues before it. The same CDR3 also results from other DNA sequences found in this sample. This chain joins TRBV1 and TRBJ2-3; D ambiguous. Trimming pared 3 bases from V and 1 base from J, leaving 5 bases between. There are 13 residues in the CDR3. Germline V CDR1 and CDR2: NSQYPW, LRSPGD (reference sequence). CDR3 DNA, as far as it was read: TGCACCTGCAGTGCGCAGGGTGCAGAA. It is translated as CTCSAQGAE. The CDR3 reads in full as CTCSAQGAETLYF.

About this clone: Genes and germline come from the mouse. The read ends 4 residues shy of where the CDR3 ends; the end is completed using the germline J gene. The rearrangement links TRBV13-1 to TRBJ2-2; TRBD1 matches 12 bases. The ends lost 3 bases at V and 3 bases at J; junction bases unmatched: 6. Germline loops: CDR1 NSHNY, CDR2 SYGAGN. The CDR3 consists of 17 residues. The CDR3 DNA, read in part, is TGTGCCAGCAGTGGTGGGACAGGGGGCCTGTACACCGGG. Its translation: CASSGGTGGLYTG. From start to end, the CDR3 is CASSGGTGGLYTGQLYF.

Concerning this clone: Gene names and germline refer to mouse. The read ends 4 residues early relative to the CDR3; the germline J gene fills the gap. The rearrangement uses TRBV1 and TRBJ2-1; D is perhaps TRBD1 (6 bases). The CDR3 consists of 13 residues. Germline assignment: CDR1 NSQYPW and CDR2 LRSPGD (reference sequence). The sequenced part of the CDR3 DNA is TGCACCTGCAGTAGCAGGGGAGGGGCT. Translation gives CTCSSRGGA. The whole CDR3 sequence is CTCSSRGGAEQFF. The full variable domain, completed using reference TRBV1 and TRBJ2-1, is VTLLEQNPRWRLVPRGQAVNLRCILKNSQYPWMSWYQQDLQKQLQWLFTLRSPGDKEVKSLPGADYLATRVTDTELRLQVANMSQGRTLYCTCSSRGGAEQFFGPGTRLTVL.

On this clone: The germline and genes are mouse ones. The DNA ends 4 residues before the CDR3 does, and the rest of the CDR3 is filled in from the germline J gene. Other DNA sequences in the same sample also yield this CDR3. The J gene is TRBJ2-3, the V gene TRBV13-1, with D possibly TRBD2 on 6 matching bases. The germline CDR1 and CDR2 sequences are NSHNY and SYGAGN. Deletions cut 5 bases from V and 0 bases from J, with 13 bases between. The CDR3 has 15 residues. The sequenced part of the CDR3 DNA is TGTGCCAGCAGCCGCGGGGGGACTAGTGCAGAA. This gives the protein CASSRGGTSAE. The CDR3 in full is CASSRGGTSAETLYF.

This clone was seen only a few times. These gene names are mouse names. The CDR3 end lies 4 residues beyond the end of the read and is filled in from the germline J gene. Additional DNA sequences in this sample encode the identical CDR3. The J gene is TRBJ2-5, the V gene TRBV1; TRBD1 is a possible D gene (6 bases). Germline V gene data show CDR1 as NSQYPW and CDR2 as LRSPGD (reference sequence). This CDR3 has 14 amino acids. Partial CDR3 DNA: TGCACCTGCAGTGCAGACAGGGGAGGAGAC. Translation: CTCSADRGGD. In full, the CDR3 reads CTCSADRGGDTQYF.